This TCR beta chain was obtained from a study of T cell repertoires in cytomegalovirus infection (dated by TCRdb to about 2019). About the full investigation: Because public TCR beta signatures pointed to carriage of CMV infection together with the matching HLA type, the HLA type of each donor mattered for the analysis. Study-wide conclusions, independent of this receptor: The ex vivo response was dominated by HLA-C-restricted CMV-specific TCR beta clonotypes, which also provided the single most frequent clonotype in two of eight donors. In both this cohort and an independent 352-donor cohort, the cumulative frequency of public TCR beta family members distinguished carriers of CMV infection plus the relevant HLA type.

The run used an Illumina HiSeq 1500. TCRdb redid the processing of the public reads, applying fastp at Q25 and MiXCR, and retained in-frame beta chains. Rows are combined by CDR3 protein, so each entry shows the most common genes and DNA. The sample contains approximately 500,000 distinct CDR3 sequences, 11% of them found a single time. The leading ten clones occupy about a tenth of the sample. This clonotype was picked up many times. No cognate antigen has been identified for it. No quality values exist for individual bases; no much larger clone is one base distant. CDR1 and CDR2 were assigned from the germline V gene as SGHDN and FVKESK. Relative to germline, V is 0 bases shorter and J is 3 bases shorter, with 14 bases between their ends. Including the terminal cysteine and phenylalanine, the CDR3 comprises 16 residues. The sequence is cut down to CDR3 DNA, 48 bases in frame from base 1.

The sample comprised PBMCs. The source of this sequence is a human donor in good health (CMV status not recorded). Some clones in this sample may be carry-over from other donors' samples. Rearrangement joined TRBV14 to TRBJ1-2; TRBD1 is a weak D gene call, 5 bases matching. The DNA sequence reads TGTGCCAGCAGCCAAGATCGCCGGGGGAGTTACTATGGCTACACCTTC. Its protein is CASSQDRRGSYYGYTF. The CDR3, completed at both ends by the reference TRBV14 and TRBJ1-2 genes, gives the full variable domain EAGVTQFPSHSVIEKGQTVTLRCDPISGHDNLYWYRRVMGKEIKFLLHFVKESKQDESGMPNNRFLAERTGGTYSTLKVQPAELEDSGVYFCASSQDRRGSYYGYTFGSGTRLTVV.